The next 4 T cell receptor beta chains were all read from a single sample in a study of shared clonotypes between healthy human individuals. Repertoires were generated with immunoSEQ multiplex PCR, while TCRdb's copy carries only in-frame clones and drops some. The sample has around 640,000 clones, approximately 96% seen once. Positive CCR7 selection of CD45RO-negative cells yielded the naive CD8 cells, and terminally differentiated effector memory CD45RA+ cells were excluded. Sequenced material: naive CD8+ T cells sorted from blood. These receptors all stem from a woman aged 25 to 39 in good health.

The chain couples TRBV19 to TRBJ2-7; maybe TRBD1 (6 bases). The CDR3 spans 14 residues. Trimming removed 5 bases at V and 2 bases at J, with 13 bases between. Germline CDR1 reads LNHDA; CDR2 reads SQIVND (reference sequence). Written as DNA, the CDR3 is TGTGCCAGTAGTGACCGGGACAACCCCTACGAGCAGTACTTC. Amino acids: CASSDRDNPYEQYF.

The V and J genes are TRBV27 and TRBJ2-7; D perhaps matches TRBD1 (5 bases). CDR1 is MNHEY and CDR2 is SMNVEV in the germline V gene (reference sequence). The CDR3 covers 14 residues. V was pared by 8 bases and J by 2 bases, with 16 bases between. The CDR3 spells CASAGLWGTYEQYF. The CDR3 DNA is TGTGCCAGCGCCGGGCTTTGGGGCACCTACGAGCAGTACTTC.

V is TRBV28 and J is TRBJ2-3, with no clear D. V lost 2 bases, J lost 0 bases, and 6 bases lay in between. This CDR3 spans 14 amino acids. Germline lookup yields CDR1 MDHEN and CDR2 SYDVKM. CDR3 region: CASSLMRSTDTQYF. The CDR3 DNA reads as TGTGCCAGCAGTTTAATGCGGAGCACAGATACGCAGTATTTT.

The CDR3 sequence is CASSTLSRGTDTQYF. The CDR3 DNA sequence: TGTGCCAGCAGCACCCTCAGCAGGGGCACAGATACGCAGTATTTT. This chain uses TRBV9 with TRBJ2-3, with D maybe TRBD1 (5 bases). V was trimmed by 4 bases and J by 1 base, leaving 13 bases between them. This CDR3 has 15 residues. Germline CDR1 reads SGDLS; CDR2 reads YYNGEE.